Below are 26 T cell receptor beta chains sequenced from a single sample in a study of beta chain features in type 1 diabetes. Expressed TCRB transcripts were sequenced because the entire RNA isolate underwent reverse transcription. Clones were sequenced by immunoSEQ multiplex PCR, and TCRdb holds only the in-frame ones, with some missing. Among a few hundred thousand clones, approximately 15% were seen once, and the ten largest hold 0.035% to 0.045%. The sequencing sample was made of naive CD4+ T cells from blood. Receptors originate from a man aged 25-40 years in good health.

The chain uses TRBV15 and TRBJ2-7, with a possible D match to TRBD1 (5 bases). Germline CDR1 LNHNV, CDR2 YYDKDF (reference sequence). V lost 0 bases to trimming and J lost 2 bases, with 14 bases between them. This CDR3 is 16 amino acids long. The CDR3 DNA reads TGTGCCACCAGCAGAGATGCCGGAGCAGGGACCTACGAGCAGTACGTC. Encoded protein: CATSRDAGAGTYEQYV.

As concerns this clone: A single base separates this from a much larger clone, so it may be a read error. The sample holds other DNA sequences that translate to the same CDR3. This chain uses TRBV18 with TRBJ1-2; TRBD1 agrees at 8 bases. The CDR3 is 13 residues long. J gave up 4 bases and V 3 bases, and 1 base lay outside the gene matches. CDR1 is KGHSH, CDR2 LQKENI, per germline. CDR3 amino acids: CASSPDRAYGYTF. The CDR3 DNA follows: TGTGCCAGCTCACCGGACAGGGCCTATGGCTACACCTTC. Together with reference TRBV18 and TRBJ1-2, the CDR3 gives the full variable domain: NAGVMQNPRHLVRRRGQEARLRCSPMKGHSHVYWYRQLPEEGLKFMVYLQKENIIDESGMPKERFSAEFPKEGPSILRIQQVVRGDSAAYFCASSPDRAYGYTFGSGTRLTVV.

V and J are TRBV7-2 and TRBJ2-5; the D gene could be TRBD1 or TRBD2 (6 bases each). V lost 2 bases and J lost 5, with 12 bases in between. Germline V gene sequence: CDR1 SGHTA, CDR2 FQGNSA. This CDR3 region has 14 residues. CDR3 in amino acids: CASSLNRGLETQYF. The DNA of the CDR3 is TGTGCCAGCAGCTTAAACCGGGGGCTGGAGACCCAGTACTTC.

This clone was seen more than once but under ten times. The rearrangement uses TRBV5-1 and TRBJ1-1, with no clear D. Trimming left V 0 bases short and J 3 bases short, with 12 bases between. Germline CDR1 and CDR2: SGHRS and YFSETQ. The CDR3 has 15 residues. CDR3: CASSLGSGTYTEAFF. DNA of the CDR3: TGCGCCAGCAGCTTGGGTAGCGGAACCTACACTGAAGCTTTCTTT.

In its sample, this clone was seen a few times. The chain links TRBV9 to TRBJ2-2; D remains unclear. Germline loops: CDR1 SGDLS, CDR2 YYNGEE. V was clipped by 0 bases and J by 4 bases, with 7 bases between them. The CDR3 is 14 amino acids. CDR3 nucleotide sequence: TGTGCCAGCAGCGTAGGCAGGTTCACCGGGGAGCTGTTTTTT. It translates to CASSVGRFTGELFF.

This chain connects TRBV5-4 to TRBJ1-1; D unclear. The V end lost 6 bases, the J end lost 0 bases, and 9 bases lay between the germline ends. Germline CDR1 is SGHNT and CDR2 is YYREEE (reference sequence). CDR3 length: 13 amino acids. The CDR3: CASTREMNTEAFF. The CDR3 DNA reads TGTGCCAGCACCAGAGAGATGAACACTGAAGCTTTCTTT.

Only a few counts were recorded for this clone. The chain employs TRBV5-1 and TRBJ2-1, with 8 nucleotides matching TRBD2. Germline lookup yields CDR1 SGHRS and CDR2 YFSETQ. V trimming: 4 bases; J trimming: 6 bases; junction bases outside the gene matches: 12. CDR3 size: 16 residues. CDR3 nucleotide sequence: TGCGCCAGCAGCCAAACCCAAGCGGGAGCTAGCAATGAGCAGTTCTTC. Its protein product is CASSQTQAGASNEQFF. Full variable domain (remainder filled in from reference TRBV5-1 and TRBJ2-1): KAGVTQTPRYLIKTRGQQVTLSCSPISGHRSVSWYQQTPGQGLQFLFEYFSETQRNKGNFPGRFSGRQFSNSRSEMNVSTLELGDSALYLCASSQTQAGASNEQFFGPGTRLTVL.

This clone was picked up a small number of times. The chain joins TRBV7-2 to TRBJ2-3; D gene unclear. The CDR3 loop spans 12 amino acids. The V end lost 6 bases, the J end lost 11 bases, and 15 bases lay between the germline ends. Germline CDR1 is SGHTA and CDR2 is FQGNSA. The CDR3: CASSKLGYGQYF. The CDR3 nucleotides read TGTGCCAGCAGTAAACTGGGTTATGGGCAGTATTTT.

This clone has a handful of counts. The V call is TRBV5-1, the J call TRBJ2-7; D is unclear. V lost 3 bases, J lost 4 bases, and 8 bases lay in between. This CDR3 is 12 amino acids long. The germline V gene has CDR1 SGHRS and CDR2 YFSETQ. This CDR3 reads CASSSKKYEQYF. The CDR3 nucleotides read TGCGCCAGCAGCTCGAAGAAATACGAGCAGTACTTC. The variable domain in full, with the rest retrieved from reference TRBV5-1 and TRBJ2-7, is KAGVTQTPRYLIKTRGQQVTLSCSPISGHRSVSWYQQTPGQGLQFLFEYFSETQRNKGNFPGRFSGRQFSNSRSEMNVSTLELGDSALYLCASSSKKYEQYFGPGTRLTVT.

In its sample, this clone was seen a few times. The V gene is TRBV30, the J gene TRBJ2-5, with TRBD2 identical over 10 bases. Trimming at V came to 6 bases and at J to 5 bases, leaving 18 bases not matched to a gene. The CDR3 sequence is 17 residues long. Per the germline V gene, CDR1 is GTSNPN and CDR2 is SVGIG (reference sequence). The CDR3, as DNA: TGTGCCTGCAACAGCGGGAGGGGACAGAGAAGTCGGGAGACCCAGTACTTC. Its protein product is CACNSGRGQRSRETQYF.

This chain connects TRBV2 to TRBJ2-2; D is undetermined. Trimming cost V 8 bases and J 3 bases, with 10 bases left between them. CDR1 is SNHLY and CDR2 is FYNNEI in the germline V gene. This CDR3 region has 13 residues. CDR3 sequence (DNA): TGTGCCAGCTACTTAGGGCACACCGGGGAGCTGTTTTTT. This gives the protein CASYLGHTGELFF.

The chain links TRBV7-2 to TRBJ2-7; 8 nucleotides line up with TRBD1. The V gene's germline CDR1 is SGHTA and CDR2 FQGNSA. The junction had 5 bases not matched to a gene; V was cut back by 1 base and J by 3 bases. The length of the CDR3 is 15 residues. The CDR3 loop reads CASSLESGQDYEQYF. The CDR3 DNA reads TGTGCCAGCAGCTTAGAGTCGGGACAGGACTACGAGCAGTACTTC.

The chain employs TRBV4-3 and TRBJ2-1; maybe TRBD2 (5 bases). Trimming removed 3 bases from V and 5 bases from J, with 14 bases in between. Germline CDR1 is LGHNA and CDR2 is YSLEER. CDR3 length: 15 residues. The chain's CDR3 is CASSQESGYNNEQFF. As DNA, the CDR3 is TGCGCCAGCAGCCAGGAAAGCGGCTATAACAATGAGCAGTTCTTC.

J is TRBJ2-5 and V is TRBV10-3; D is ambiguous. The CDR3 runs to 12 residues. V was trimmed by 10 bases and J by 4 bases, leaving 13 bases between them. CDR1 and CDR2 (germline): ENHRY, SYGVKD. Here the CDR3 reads CASGAVRETQYF. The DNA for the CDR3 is TGTGCCAGCGGCGCCGTTCGAGAGACCCAGTACTTC.

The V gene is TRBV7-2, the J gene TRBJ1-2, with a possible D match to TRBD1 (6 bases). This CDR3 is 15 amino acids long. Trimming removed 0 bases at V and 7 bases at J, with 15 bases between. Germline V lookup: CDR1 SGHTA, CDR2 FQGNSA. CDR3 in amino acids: CASSLALGQGSGYTF. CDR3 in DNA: TGTGCCAGCAGCTTAGCGTTGGGGCAGGGGAGTGGCTACACCTTC.

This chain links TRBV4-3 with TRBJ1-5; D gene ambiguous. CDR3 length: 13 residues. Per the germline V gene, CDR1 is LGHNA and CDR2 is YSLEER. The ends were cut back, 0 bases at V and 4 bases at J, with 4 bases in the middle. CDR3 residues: CASSQDYNQPQHF. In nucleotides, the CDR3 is TGCGCCAGCAGCCAAGACTATAATCAGCCCCAGCATTTT.

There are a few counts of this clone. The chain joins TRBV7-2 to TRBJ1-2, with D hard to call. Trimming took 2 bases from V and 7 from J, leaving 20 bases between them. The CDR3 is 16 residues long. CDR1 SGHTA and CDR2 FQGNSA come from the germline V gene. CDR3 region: CASSLIGKNSQSGYTF. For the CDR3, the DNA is TGTGCCAGCAGCTTAATTGGGAAAAACTCGCAAAGTGGCTACACCTTC. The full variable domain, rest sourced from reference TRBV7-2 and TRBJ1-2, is GAGVSQSPSNKVTEKGKDVELRCDPISGHTALYWYRQSLGQGLEFLIYFQGNSAPDKSGLPSDRFSAERTGGSVSTLTIQRTQQEDSAVYLCASSLIGKNSQSGYTFGSGTRLTVV.

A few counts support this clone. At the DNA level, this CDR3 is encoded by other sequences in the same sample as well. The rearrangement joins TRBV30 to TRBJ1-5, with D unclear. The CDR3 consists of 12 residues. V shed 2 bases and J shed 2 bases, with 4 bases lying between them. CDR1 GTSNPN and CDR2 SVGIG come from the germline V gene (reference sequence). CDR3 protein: CAWSPGNQPQHF. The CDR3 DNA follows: TGTGCCTGGAGTCCAGGCAATCAGCCCCAGCATTTT.

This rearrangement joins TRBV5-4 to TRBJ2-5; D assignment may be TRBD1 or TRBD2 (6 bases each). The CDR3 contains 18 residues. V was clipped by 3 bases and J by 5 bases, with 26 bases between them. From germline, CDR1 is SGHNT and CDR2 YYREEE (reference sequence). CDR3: CASSSPLGGSPSDETQYF. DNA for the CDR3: TGTGCCAGCAGCTCCCCTTTAGGGGGGTCACCGTCCGACGAGACCCAGTACTTC.

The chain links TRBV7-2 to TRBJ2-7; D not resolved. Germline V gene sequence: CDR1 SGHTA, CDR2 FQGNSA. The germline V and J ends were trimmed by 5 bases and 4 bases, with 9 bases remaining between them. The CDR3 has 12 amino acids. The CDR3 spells CASSETRYEQYF. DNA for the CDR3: TGTGCCAGCAGCGAGACTCGGTACGAGCAGTACTTC.

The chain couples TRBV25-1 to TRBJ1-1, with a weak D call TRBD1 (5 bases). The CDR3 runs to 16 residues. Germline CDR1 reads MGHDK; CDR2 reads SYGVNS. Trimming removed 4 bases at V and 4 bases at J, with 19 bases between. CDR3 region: CASSGPRRGMGTEAFF. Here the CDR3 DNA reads TGTGCCAGCAGTGGCCCGAGGAGGGGAATGGGCACTGAAGCTTTCTTT.

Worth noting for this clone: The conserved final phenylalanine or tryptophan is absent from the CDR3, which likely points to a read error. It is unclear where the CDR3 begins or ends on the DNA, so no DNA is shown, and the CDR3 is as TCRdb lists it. The chain's CDR3 is CASSERAEI. V usage is TRBV6-1 and J usage is TRBJ1-1. The germline V gene has CDR1 MNHNS and CDR2 SASEGT. The CDR3 is made up of 9 amino acids, end residues included.

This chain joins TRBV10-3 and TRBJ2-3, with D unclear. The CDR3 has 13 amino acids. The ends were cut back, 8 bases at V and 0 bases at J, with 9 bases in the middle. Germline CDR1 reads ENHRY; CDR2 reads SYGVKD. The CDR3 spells CAISTLSTDTQYF. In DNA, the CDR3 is TGTGCCATCTCGACCCTAAGCACAGATACGCAGTATTTT.

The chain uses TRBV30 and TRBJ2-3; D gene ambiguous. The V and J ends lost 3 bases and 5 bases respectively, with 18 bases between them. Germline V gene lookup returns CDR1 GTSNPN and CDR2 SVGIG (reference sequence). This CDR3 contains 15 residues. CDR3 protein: CAWRFPLGRRDTQYF. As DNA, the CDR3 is TGTGCCTGGAGGTTCCCTCTTGGGCGGAGAGATACGCAGTATTTT.

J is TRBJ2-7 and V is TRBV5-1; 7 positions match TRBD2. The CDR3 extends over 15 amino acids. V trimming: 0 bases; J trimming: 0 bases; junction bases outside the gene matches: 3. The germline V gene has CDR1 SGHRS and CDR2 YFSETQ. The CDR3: CASSLGTGGSYEQYF. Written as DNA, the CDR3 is TGCGCCAGCAGCTTGGGGACGGGGGGCTCCTACGAGCAGTACTTC.

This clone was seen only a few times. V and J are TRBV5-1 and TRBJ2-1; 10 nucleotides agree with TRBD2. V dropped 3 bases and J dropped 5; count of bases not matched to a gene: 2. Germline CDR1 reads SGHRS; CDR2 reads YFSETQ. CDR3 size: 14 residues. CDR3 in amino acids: CASSSTSGHNEQFF. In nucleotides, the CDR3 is TGCGCCAGCAGCTCGACTAGCGGGCACAATGAGCAGTTCTTC.